Following are 4 T cell receptor beta chains from one sample sequenced in a study of cytomegalovirus exposure and HLA in healthy donors. Primers included in the PCR were 60 Vbeta and 13 Jbeta primers. The method was immunoSEQ multiplex PCR; TCRdb's version includes in-frame clones alone and lacks a portion of them. The data hold 50,000 to 70,000 clones, with 77% observed a single time. Material: PBMCs. Every receptor here comes from a female donor in good health and CMV-seronegative.

This clone was seen more than once but under ten times. At the DNA level, this CDR3 is encoded by other sequences in the same sample as well. The rearrangement uses TRBV27 and TRBJ2-5; TRBD2 matches at 10 bases. Germline V gives CDR1 MNHEY, CDR2 SMNVEV (reference sequence). The J segment lost 5 bases and the V segment lost 5 bases, leaving 8 bases of the junction unmatched. This CDR3 spans 15 amino acids. CDR3 in amino acids: CASSPNLAGGETQYF. In DNA, the CDR3 is TGTGCCAGCAGTCCAAATTTAGCGGGGGGCGAGACCCAGTACTTC.

This sequence joins TRBV7-6 and TRBJ2-5; the D gene is possibly TRBD1 (5 bases). Per germline, CDR1 SGHVS and CDR2 FNYEAQ. Trimming stripped 1 base from V and 0 bases from J, with 9 bases between. The CDR3 covers 15 residues. CDR3: CASSLGQGNQETQYF. Here the CDR3 DNA reads TGTGCCAGCAGCTTAGGGCAGGGAAACCAAGAGACCCAGTACTTC. The full variable domain, rest sourced from reference TRBV7-6 and TRBJ2-5, is GAGVSQSPRYKVTKRGQDVALRCDPISGHVSLYWYRQALGQGPEFLTYFNYEAQQDKSGLPNDRFSAERPEGSISTLTIQRTEQRDSAMYRCASSLGQGNQETQYFGPGTRLLVL.

The chain links TRBV9 to TRBJ2-1; 8 bases agree with TRBD2. V was clipped by 4 bases and J by 3 bases; unmatched bases: 12. Germline V gene sequence: CDR1 SGDLS, CDR2 YYNGEE. CDR3 size: 17 residues. CDR3 bases: TGTGCCAGCAGCCATCCAAGGCACACTAGCGGCTACAATGAGCAGTTCTTC. It yields the protein CASSHPRHTSGYNEQFF.

The chain carries TRBV10-3 and TRBJ2-2; D might be TRBD2 (7 bases). Germline-derived CDR1 and CDR2 are ENHRY and SYGVKD. This CDR3 has 16 amino acids. Trimming took off 6 bases at V and 7 bases at J, with 21 bases between the two ends. The CDR3 DNA reads TGTGCCATCAGCCTGACAGAACCGAGGGGGGGCGGGGAGCTGTTTTTT. As protein: CAISLTEPRGGGELFF.